These 19 T cell receptor beta chains were sequenced from one sample in a study of cytomegalovirus exposure and HLA in healthy donors. Use of 60 Vbeta and 13 Jbeta primers characterized the PCR. The method was immunoSEQ multiplex PCR; TCRdb's version includes in-frame clones alone and lacks a portion of them. There are 150,000 to 200,000 clones in the sample; approximately 83% occur only once, and 1.5% to 1.7% lies in the top ten. Material: PBMCs. The receptors were gathered from a woman younger than 30 in good health and CMV-seronegative.

Concerning this clone itself: A read error may produce the germline difference seen at one junction end. This chain joins TRBV2 and TRBJ2-6, with D maybe TRBD2 (6 bases). CDR1 and CDR2 from the germline V gene are SNHLY and FYNNEI. The CDR3 contains 15 residues. In nucleotides, the CDR3 is TGTGCCAGCTTGGTCGTGGGGACTGGGGCCAACGGCCTGACTTTC. Translation gives CASLVVGTGANGLTF.

The chain combines TRBV29-1 with TRBJ1-2; D is unresolved. The CDR3 runs 10 residues. V dropped 7 bases and J dropped 7 bases, with 10 bases sitting between them. Germline V gene sequence: CDR1 SQVTM, CDR2 ANQGSEA. This chain's CDR3 is CSALSLGYTF. The CDR3 bases are TGCAGCGCCCTGAGCCTTGGCTACACCTTC.

The chain combines TRBV6-1 with TRBJ2-7, with D possibly matching TRBD1 (5 bases). The V end lost 2 bases, the J end lost 2 bases, and 10 bases lay between the germline ends. The CDR3 is 14 amino acids. Germline V gene lookup returns CDR1 MNHNS and CDR2 SASEGT. CDR3 bases: TGTGCCAGCAGTGAAAAGGGGTTCCCCTACGAGCAGTACTTC. Amino acid sequence: CASSEKGFPYEQYF.

This clone was found once. The chain has TRBV19 and TRBJ2-3; a possible D gene is TRBD2 (6 bases). The germline V gene encodes CDR1 LNHDA and CDR2 SQIVND (reference sequence). The CDR3 has 16 residues. The V and J ends lost 6 bases and 1 base respectively, with 17 bases between them. CDR3 sequence: CASRPGGLGGTDTQYF. The DNA for the CDR3 is TGTGCCAGTAGGCCTGGAGGGCTAGGGGGCACAGATACGCAGTATTTT.

The chain carries TRBV7-9 and TRBJ2-3, with 7 nucleotides matching TRBD2. Germline CDR1 reads SEHNR; CDR2 reads FQNEAQ (reference sequence). The length of the CDR3 is 18 residues. J gave up 1 base and V 6 bases, and 16 bases lay outside the gene matches. The CDR3 region is CASRSQRRDYLRTDTQYF. In nucleotides, the CDR3 is TGTGCCAGCAGATCCCAACGCCGGGACTACCTTCGCACAGATACGCAGTATTTT.

This chain uses TRBV29-1 with TRBJ2-3, with unresolved D. Germline assignment: CDR1 SQVTM and CDR2 ANQGSEA. The CDR3 is 14 amino acids. V was cut by 5 bases and J by 3 bases, with 15 bases left in between. CDR3 region: CSVFEALWTDTQYF. CDR3 bases: TGCAGCGTTTTCGAGGCGTTATGGACAGATACGCAGTATTTT.

The chain uses TRBV5-1 and TRBJ2-7; the match to TRBD1 covers 7 bases. V lost 4 bases, J lost 4 bases, and 8 bases stayed unmatched. This CDR3 contains 14 residues. Germline CDR1 and CDR2: SGHRS and YFSETQ. CDR3 protein: CASSKQGEIYEQYF. CDR3 DNA sequence: TGCGCCAGCAGCAAGCAGGGGGAAATTTACGAGCAGTACTTC.

The rearrangement uses TRBV7-2 and TRBJ1-4, with 7 bases fitting TRBD1. The germline V gene encodes CDR1 SGHTA and CDR2 FQGNSA. V lost 5 bases and J lost 0; bases outside the gene matches: 6. This CDR3 has 16 amino acids. The CDR3 bases are TGTGCCAGCAGCACCAGGGGGGCGTCAACTAATGAAAAACTGTTTTTT. As protein: CASSTRGASTNEKLFF.

This clone was found a few times. The chain carries TRBV5-1 and TRBJ2-5, with TRBD1 matching 7 bases. The DNA end is a closer match to TRBJ2-7, so the J assignment may be wrong. This CDR3 has 15 residues. CDR1 is SGHRS, CDR2 YFSETQ, per germline. CDR3 coding DNA: TGCGCCAGCAGCTTGCGGGCACAGGGGCCCAACGAGCAGTACTTC. Amino acids: CASSLRAQGPNEQYF.

This sequence joins TRBV10-2 and TRBJ1-1, with no clear D. Germline V gene sequence: CDR1 WSHSY, CDR2 SAAADI. V was clipped by 5 bases and J by 8 bases, with 12 bases between them. This CDR3 region has 12 residues. Here the CDR3 reads CASSQMGLEAFF. CDR3 DNA: TGCGCCAGCAGTCAAATGGGCCTCGAAGCTTTCTTT.

The V and J genes are TRBV6-5 and TRBJ2-1; 7 bases match TRBD2. The J segment lost 2 bases and the V segment lost 0 bases, leaving 4 bases of the junction unmatched. The germline gives CDR1 MNHEY, CDR2 SVGAGI. This CDR3 is 16 amino acids long. The DNA for the CDR3 is TGTGCCAGCAGTTACTCTTCCCTAGCGGCCTACAATGAGCAGTTCTTC. It encodes CASSYSSLAAYNEQFF.

The gene calls are TRBV19 and TRBJ2-2; tentative D call: TRBD2 (5 bases). Germline lookup yields CDR1 LNHDA and CDR2 SQIVND (reference sequence). The CDR3 runs 14 residues. V lost 3 bases and J lost 6, with 11 bases in between. CDR3: CASSIVGGSGELFF. CDR3 bases: TGTGCCAGTAGTATCGTAGGAGGTTCCGGGGAGCTGTTTTTT.

The genes are TRBV28 and TRBJ1-5; TRBD1 aligns across 7 bases. Germline trimming cut 8 bases from V and 6 bases from J; bases unmatched to any gene: 7. The CDR3 contains 13 residues. Per the germline V gene, CDR1 is MDHEN and CDR2 is SYDVKM. The chain's CDR3 is CASATGFGQPQHF. DNA of the CDR3: TGTGCCAGCGCGACAGGGTTTGGTCAGCCCCAGCATTTT.

The chain recombines TRBV2 with TRBJ2-1, with D maybe TRBD2 (7 bases). Trimming removed 8 bases from V and 4 bases from J, with 15 bases in between. The CDR3 extends over 14 amino acids. Germline CDR1 SNHLY, CDR2 FYNNEI. The CDR3 nucleotides are TGTGCCAGCCGAGGGGGGGGTACTTACAATGAGCAGTTCTTC. This gives the protein CASRGGGTYNEQFF.

On this clone itself: Within the sample, other DNA sequences also encode this same CDR3. The CDR3 protein is CASNPTGSNQPQHF. CDR3 DNA: TGTGCCAGCAACCCGACAGGTAGCAATCAGCCCCAGCATTTT. The chain uses TRBV6-1 and TRBJ1-5; tentatively, D is TRBD1 (6 bases). Trimming removed 7 bases from V and 0 bases from J, with 10 bases in between. CDR1 and CDR2 from the germline V gene are MNHNS and SASEGT. This CDR3 comprises 14 residues.

V is TRBV19 and J is TRBJ1-2; TRBD1 matches 9 bases. The germline V gene encodes CDR1 LNHDA and CDR2 SQIVND (reference sequence). This CDR3 comprises 14 residues. V shed 7 bases, J shed 7 bases, and the junction held 10 bases outside the gene matches. The CDR3 DNA sequence: TGTGCCAGTACCAATCCGGACAGGGGAAGTGGCTACACCTTC. This codes for CASTNPDRGSGYTF.

This clone was counted a few times. This chain uses TRBV18 with TRBJ2-7, with a weak D call TRBD2 (6 bases). The CDR3 has 15 residues. Per the germline V gene, CDR1 is KGHSH and CDR2 is LQKENI. V gave up 2 bases and J gave up 3 bases, with 14 bases separating them. The CDR3: CASSPSGVWGYEQYF. CDR3 coding DNA: TGTGCCAGCTCACCATCGGGGGTATGGGGCTACGAGCAGTACTTC. Supplemented by reference TRBV18 and TRBJ2-7, the full variable domain reads NAGVMQNPRHLVRRRGQEARLRCSPMKGHSHVYWYRQLPEEGLKFMVYLQKENIIDESGMPKERFSAEFPKEGPSILRIQQVVRGDSAAYFCASSPSGVWGYEQYFGPGTRLTVT.

J is TRBJ1-3 and V is TRBV5-1, with no clear D. The V and J ends lost 5 bases and 0 bases respectively, with 12 bases between them. Per germline, CDR1 SGHRS and CDR2 YFSETQ. This CDR3 comprises 15 residues. The CDR3 DNA is TGCGCCAGCAGTCGTGACACCACCTCTGGAAACACCATATATTTT. Translation gives CASSRDTTSGNTIYF.

This chain connects TRBV6-6 to TRBJ1-1; D might be TRBD1 (6 bases). Germline V gives CDR1 MNHNY, CDR2 SVGAGI (reference sequence). This CDR3 is built from 13 residues. V was trimmed by 6 bases and J by 3 bases, leaving 11 bases between them. CDR3 protein: CASRGGGYTEAFF. The CDR3 nucleotides read TGTGCCAGCAGGGGTGGGGGCTACACTGAAGCTTTCTTT.